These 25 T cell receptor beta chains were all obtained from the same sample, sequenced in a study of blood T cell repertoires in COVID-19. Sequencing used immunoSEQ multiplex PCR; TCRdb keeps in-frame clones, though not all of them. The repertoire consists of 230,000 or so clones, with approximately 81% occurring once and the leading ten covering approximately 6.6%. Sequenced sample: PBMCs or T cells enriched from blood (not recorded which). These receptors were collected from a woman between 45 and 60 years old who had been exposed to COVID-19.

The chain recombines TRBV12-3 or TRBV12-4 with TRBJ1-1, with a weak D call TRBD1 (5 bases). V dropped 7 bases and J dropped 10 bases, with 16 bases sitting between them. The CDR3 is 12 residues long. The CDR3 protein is CASTFSLGGAFF. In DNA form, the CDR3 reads TGTGCCAGCACCTTCTCGTTGGGGGGAGCTTTCTTT.

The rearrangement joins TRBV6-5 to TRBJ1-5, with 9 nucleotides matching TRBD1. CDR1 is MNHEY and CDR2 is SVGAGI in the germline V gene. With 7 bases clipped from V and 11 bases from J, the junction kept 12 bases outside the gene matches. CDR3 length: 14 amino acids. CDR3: CASTVTGGLRAQHF. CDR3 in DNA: TGTGCCAGCACGGTGACAGGGGGACTTCGGGCCCAGCATTTT.

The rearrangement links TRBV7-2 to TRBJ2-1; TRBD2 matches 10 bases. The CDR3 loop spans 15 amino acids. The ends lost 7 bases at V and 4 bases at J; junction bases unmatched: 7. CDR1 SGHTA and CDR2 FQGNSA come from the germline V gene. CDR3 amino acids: CASNPSGGNYNEQFF. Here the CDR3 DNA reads TGTGCCAGCAACCCTAGCGGGGGCAATTACAATGAGCAGTTCTTC.

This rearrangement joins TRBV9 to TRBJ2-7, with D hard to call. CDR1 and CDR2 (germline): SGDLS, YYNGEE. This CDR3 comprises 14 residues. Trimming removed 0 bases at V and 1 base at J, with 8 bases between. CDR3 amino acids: CASSVDGRSYEQYF. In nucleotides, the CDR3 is TGTGCCAGCAGCGTAGATGGCCGATCCTACGAGCAGTACTTC.

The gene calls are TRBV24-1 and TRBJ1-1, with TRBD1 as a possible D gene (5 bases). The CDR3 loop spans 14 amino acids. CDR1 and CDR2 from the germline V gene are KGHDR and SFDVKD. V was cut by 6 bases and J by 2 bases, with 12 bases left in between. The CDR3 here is CATSPTGGNTEAFF. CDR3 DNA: TGTGCCACCAGTCCCACGGGGGGAAACACTGAAGCTTTCTTT.

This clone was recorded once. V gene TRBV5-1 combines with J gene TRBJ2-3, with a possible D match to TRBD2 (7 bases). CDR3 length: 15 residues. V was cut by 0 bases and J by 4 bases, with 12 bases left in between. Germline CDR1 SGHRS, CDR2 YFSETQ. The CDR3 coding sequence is TGCGCCAGCAGCTTGGTAGGGGGGGCCGCAGATACGCAGTATTTT. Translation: CASSLVGGAADTQYF.

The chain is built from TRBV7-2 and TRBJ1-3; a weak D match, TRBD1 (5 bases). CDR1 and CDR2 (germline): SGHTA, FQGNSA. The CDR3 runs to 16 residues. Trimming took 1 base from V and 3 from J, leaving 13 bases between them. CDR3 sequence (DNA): TGTGCCAGCAGCTTAGTCGGGGGAGTGAGTGGAAACACCATATATTTT. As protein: CASSLVGGVSGNTIYF.

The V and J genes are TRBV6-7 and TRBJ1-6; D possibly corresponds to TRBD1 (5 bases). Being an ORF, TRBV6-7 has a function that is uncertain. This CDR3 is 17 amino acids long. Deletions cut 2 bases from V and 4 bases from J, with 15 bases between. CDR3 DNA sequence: TGTGCCAGCAGTTACCAAGTCGGCAGGGAATATAATTCACCCCTCCACTTT. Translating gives CASSYQVGREYNSPLHF.

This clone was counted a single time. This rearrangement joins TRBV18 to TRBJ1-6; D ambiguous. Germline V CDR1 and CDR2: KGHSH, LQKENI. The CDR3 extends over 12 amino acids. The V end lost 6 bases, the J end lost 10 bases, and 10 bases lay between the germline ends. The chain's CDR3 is CASSSGESPLHF. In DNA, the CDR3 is TGTGCCAGCTCCTCGGGAGAATCACCCCTCCACTTT.

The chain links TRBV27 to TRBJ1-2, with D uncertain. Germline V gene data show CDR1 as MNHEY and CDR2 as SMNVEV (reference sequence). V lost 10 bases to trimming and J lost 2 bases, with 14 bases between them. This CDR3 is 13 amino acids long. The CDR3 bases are TGTGCCACCCTCGCTACTCGAAACTATGGCTACACCTTC. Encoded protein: CATLATRNYGYTF.

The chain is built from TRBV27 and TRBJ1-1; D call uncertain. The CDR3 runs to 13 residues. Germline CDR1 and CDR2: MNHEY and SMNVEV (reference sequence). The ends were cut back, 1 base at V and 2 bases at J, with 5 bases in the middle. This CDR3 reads CASSLWANTEAFF. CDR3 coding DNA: TGTGCCAGCAGTTTATGGGCCAACACTGAAGCTTTCTTT.

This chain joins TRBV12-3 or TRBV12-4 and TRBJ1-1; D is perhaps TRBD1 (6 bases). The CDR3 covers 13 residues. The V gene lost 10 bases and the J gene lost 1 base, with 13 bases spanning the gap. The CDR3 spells CAIPGGGNTEAFF. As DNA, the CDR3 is TGTGCCATCCCGGGAGGGGGGAACACTGAAGCTTTCTTT.

Here the CDR3 DNA reads TGTGCCAGCAGCGCGCGCGGGGCGCTGGGGGAAAAACTGTTTTTT. Translating it yields CASSARGALGEKLFF. J is TRBJ1-4 and V is TRBV9; possibly TRBD1 for D (5 bases). The CDR3 length is 15 residues. Trimming left V 3 bases short and J 8 bases short, with 17 bases between. CDR1 is SGDLS and CDR2 is YYNGEE in the germline V gene. Complete variable domain (other parts from reference TRBV9 and TRBJ1-4): DSGVTQTPKHLITATGQRVTLRCSPRSGDLSVYWYQQSLDQGLQFLIQYYNGEERAKGNILERFSAQQFPDLHSELNLSSLELGDSALYFCASSARGALGEKLFFGSGTQLSVL.

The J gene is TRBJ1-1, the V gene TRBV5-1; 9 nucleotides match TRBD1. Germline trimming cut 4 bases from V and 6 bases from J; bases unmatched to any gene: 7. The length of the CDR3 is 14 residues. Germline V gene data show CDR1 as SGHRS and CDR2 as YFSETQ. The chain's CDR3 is CASSLIGTGPEAFF. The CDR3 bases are TGCGCCAGCAGCCTTATTGGGACAGGGCCTGAAGCTTTCTTT.

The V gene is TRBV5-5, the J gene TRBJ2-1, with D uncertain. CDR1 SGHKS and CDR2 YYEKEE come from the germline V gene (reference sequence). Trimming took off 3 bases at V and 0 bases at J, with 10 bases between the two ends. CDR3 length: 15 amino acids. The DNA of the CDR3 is TGTGCCAGCAGCTCTACGGTGAGCTCCTACAATGAGCAGTTCTTC. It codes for CASSSTVSSYNEQFF.

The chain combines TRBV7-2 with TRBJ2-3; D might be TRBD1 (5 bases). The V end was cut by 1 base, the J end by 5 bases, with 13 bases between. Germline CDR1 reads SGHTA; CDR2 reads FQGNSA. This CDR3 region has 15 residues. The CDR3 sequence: CASSLGRDYVDTQYF. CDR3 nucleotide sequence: TGTGCCAGCAGCTTAGGCAGGGATTATGTAGATACGCAGTATTTT.

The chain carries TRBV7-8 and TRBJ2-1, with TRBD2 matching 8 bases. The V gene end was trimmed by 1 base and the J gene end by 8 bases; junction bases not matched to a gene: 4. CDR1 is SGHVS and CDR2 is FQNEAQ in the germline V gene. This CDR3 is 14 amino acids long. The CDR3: CASSLGAGDDEQFF. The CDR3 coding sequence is TGTGCCAGCAGCTTAGGAGCGGGGGACGATGAGCAGTTCTTC. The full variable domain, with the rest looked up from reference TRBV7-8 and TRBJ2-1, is GAGVSQSPRYKVAKRGQDVALRCDPISGHVSLFWYQQALGQGPEFLTYFQNEAQLDKSGLPSDRFFAERPEGSVSTLKIQRTQQEDSAVYLCASSLGAGDDEQFFGPGTRLTVL.

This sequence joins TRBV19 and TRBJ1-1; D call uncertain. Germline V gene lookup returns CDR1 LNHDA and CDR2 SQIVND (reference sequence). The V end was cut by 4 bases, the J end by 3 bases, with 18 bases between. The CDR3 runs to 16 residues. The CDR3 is CASSTGGVPMYTEAFF. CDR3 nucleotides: TGTGCCAGTAGTACTGGCGGGGTTCCGATGTACACTGAAGCTTTCTTT.

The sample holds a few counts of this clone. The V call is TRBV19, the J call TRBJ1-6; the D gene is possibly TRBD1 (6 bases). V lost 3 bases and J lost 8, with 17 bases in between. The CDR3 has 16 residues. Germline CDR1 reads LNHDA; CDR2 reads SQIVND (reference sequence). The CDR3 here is CASSIGQTYVDSPLHF. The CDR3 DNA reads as TGTGCCAGTAGTATCGGACAGACCTATGTGGATTCACCCCTCCACTTT.

CDR3 nucleotide sequence: TGTGCCAGCAGTGACTATCCTTTCACCGGGGAGCTGTTTTTT. Translation gives CASSDYPFTGELFF. The chain combines TRBV6-4 with TRBJ2-2; unclear D gene. Trimming cost V 1 base and J 4 bases, with 7 bases left between them. The germline V gene encodes CDR1 MRHNA and CDR2 SNTAGT. The CDR3 contains 14 residues.

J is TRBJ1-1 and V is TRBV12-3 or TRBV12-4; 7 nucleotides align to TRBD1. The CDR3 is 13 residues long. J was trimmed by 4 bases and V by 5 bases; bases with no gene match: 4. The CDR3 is CASSPYRGTEAFF. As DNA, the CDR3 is TGTGCCAGCAGTCCCTACAGGGGCACTGAAGCTTTCTTT.

CDR3 amino acids: CASSTGDWANTGELFF. In nucleotides, the CDR3 is TGTGCCAGTAGTACCGGAGATTGGGCGAACACCGGGGAGCTGTTTTTT. The chain uses TRBV19 and TRBJ2-2; no firm D call. Germline loops: CDR1 LNHDA, CDR2 SQIVND (reference sequence). V was shortened by 4 bases and J by 0 bases, with 12 bases between the two germline ends. This CDR3 comprises 16 residues. Full variable domain (missing parts from reference TRBV19 and TRBJ2-2): DGGITQSPKYLFRKEGQNVTLSCEQNLNHDAMYWYRQDPGQGLRLIYYSQIVNDFQKGDIAEGYSVSREKKESFPLTVTSAQKNPTAFYLCASSTGDWANTGELFFGEGSRLTVL.

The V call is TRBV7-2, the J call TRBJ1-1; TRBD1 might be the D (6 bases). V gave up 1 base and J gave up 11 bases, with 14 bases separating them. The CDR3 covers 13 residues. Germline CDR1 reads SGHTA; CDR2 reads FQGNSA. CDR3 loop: CASSLEVRTEAFF. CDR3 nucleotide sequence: TGTGCCAGCAGCTTAGAAGTACGGACAGAGGCTTTCTTT.

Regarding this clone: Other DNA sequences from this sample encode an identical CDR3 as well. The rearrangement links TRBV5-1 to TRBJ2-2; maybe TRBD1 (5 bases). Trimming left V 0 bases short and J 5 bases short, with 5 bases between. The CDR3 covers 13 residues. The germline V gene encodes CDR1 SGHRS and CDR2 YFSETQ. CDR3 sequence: CASSLGQTGELFF. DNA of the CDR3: TGCGCCAGCAGCTTGGGACAGACCGGGGAGCTGTTTTTT. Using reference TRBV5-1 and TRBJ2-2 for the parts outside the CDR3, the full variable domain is KAGVTQTPRYLIKTRGQQVTLSCSPISGHRSVSWYQQTPGQGLQFLFEYFSETQRNKGNFPGRFSGRQFSNSRSEMNVSTLELGDSALYLCASSLGQTGELFFGEGSRLTVL.

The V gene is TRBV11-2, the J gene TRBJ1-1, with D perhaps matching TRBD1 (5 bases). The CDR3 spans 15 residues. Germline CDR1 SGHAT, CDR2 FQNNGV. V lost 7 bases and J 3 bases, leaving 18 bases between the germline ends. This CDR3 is CASNIVGGEDTEAFF. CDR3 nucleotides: TGTGCCAGCAATATCGTGGGGGGGGAGGACACTGAAGCTTTCTTT.